This T cell receptor beta chain emerged from a study of blood T cell repertoires in COVID-19. Study-wide context: COVID-19 samples, acute and convalescent, were from the United States, Italy and Spain. Sample material is recorded as cDNA or gDNA derived from T cells, B-cell-depleted T cells, or PBMCs.

Seattle cases were enrolled at active infection and followed longitudinally. Per the original methods: Reference gene primer amplification yielded estimated nucleated cell counts. This table comes from immunoSEQ multiplex PCR, and its TCRdb copy is limited to in-frame clones, with some not included. V, J and clone size reflect that table, while D and trimming were determined from the DNA. The profile shows under 250,000 clones, 79% of them singletons. From germline, CDR1 is LNHDA and CDR2 SQIVND (reference sequence). The CDR3 is 13 amino acids. The V gene end was trimmed by 5 bases and the J gene end by 6 bases; junction bases not matched to a gene: 3.

The rearrangement links TRBV19 to TRBJ2-7, with 11 positions matching TRBD2. The sequence derives from a woman between 35 and 50 years old with COVID-19, enrolled during active disease. Sequencing was performed on peripheral blood. The CDR3 is CASSSLAGVEQYF. The CDR3 DNA reads TGTGCCAGTAGTTCACTAGCGGGAGTCGAGCAGTACTTC.